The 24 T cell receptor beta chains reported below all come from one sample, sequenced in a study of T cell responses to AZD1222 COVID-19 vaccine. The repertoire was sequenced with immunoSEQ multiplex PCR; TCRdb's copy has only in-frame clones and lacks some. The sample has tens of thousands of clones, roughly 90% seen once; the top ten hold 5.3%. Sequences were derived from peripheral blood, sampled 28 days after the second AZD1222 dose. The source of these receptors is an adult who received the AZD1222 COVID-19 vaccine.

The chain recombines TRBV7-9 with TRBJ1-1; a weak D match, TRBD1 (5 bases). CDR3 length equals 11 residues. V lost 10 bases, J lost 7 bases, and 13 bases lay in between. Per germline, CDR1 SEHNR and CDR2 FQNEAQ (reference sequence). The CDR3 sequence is CATGGTLEAFF. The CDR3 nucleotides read TGTGCCACCGGGGGGACCCTTGAAGCTTTCTTT.

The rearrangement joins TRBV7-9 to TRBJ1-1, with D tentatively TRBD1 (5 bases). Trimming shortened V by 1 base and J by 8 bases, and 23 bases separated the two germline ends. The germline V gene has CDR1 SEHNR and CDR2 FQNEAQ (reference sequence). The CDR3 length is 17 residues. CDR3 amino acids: CASSLDLGPTGQSEAFF. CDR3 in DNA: TGTGCCAGCAGCTTAGATTTGGGGCCAACGGGTCAATCCGAAGCTTTCTTT. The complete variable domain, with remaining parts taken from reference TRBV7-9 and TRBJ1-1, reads DTGVSQNPRHKITKRGQNVTFRCDPISEHNRLYWYRQTLGQGPEFLTYFQNEAQLEKSRLLSDRFSAERPKGSFSTLEIQRTEQGDSAMYLCASSLDLGPTGQSEAFFGQGTRLTVV.

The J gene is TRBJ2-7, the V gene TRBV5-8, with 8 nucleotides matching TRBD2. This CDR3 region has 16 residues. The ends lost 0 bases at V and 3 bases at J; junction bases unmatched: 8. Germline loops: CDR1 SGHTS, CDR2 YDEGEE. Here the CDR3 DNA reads TGTGCCAGCAGCTTGGGTACATCAGCGGGGGACTACGAGCAGTACTTC. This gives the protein CASSLGTSAGDYEQYF.

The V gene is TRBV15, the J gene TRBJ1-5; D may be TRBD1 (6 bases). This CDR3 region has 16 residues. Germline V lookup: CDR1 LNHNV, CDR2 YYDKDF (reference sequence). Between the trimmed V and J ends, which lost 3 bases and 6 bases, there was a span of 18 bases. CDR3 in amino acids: CATSSEGQDRGQPQHF. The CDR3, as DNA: TGTGCCACCAGCAGTGAGGGACAAGATAGGGGTCAGCCCCAGCATTTT.

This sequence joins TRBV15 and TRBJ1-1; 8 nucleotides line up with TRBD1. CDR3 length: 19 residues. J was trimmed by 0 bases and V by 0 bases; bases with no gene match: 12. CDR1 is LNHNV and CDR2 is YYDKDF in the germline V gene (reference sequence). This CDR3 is CATSRDRQGIFRMNTEAFF. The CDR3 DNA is TGTGCCACCAGCAGAGATAGACAGGGGATTTTTCGAATGAACACTGAAGCTTTCTTT.

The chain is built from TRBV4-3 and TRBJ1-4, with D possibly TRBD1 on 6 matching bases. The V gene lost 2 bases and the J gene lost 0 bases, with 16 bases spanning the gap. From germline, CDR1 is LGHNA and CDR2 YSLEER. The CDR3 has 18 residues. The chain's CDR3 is CASSQWGGKGATNEKLFF. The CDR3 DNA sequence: TGCGCCAGCAGCCAATGGGGAGGAAAGGGGGCAACTAATGAAAAACTGTTTTTT.

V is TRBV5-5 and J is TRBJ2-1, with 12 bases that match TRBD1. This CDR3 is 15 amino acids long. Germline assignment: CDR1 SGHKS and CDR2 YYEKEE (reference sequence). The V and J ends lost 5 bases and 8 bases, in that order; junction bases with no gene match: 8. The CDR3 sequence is CASSRDRGQSDEQFF. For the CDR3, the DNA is TGTGCCAGCAGTCGGGACAGGGGGCAGTCCGATGAGCAGTTCTTC.

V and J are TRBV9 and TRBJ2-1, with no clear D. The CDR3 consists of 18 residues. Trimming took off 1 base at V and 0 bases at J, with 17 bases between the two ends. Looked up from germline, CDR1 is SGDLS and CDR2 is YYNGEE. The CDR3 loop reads CASSVSYSTISSYNEQFF. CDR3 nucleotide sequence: TGTGCCAGCAGCGTAAGTTACTCGACAATAAGCTCCTACAATGAGCAGTTCTTC.

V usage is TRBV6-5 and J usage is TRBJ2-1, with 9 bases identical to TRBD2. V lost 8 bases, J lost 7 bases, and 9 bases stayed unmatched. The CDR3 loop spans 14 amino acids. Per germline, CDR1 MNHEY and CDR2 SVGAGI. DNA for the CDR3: TGTGCCAGCCTTCCTAGCGGGGAGGGGAATGAGCAGTTCTTC. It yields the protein CASLPSGEGNEQFF.

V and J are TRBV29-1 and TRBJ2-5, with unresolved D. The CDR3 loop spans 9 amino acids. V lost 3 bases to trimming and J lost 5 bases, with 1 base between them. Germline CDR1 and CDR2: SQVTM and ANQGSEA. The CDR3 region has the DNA TGCAGCGTTGATGAGACCCAGTACTTC. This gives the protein CSVDETQYF.

CDR3 residues: CASIRTGGTGELFF. The DNA of the CDR3 is TGTGCCAGTATTCGGACAGGGGGCACCGGGGAGCTGTTTTTT. The chain links TRBV19 to TRBJ2-2, with 10 nucleotides matching TRBD1. Germline V CDR1 and CDR2: LNHDA, SQIVND (reference sequence). CDR3 length: 14 residues. Unmatched junction bases numbered 3, after V lost 7 bases and J lost 4 bases.

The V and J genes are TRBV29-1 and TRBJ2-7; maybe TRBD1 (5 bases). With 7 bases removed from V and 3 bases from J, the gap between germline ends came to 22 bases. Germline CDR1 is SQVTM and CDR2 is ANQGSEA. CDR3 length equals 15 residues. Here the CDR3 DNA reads TGCAGCGCCGTGAGCCCTCGACAGACAAACTACGAGCAGTACTTC. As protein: CSAVSPRQTNYEQYF.

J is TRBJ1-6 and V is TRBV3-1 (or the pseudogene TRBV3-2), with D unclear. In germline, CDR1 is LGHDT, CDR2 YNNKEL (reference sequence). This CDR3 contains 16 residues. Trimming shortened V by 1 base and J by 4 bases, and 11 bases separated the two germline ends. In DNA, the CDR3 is TGTGCCAGCAGCCAAGCCTCGATAGGATATAATTCACCCCTCCACTTT. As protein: CASSQASIGYNSPLHF.

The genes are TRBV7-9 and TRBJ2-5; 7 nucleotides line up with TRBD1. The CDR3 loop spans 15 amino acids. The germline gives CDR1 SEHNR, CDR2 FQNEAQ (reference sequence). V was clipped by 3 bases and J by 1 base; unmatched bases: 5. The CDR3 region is CASSLPTGTQETQYF. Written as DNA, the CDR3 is TGTGCCAGCAGCTTGCCGACAGGGACCCAAGAGACCCAGTACTTC.

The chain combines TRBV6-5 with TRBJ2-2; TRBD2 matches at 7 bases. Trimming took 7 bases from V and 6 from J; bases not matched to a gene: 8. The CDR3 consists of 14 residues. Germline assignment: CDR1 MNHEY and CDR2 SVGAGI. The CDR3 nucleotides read TGTGCCAGCACACTCCCGGCGGGGGCCGGGGAGCTGTTTTTT. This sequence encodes CASTLPAGAGELFF.

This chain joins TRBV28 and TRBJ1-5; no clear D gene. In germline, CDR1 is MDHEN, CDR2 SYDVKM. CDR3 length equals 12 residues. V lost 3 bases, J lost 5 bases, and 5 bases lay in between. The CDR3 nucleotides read TGTGCCAGCAGTTTTTCTGATCAGCCCCAGCATTTT. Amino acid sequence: CASSFSDQPQHF.

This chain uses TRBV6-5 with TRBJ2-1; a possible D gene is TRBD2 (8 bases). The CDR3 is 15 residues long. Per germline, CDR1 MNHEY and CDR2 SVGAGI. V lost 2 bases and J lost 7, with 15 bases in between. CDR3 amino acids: CASSYREGANNEQFF. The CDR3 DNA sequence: TGTGCCAGCAGTTACCGGGAGGGGGCGAATAATGAGCAGTTCTTC.

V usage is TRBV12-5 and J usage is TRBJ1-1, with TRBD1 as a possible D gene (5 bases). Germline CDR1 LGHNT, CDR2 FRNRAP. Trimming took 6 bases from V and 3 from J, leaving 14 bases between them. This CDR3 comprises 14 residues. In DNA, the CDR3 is TGTGCTAGTGGGGTCGGGAGGGACTACACTGAAGCTTTCTTT. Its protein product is CASGVGRDYTEAFF.

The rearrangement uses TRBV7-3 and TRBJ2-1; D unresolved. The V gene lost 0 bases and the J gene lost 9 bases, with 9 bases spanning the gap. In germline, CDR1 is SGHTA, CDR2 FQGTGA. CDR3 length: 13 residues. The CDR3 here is CASSLTTGPEQFF. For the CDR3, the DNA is TGTGCCAGCAGCTTAACGACTGGGCCTGAGCAGTTCTTC.

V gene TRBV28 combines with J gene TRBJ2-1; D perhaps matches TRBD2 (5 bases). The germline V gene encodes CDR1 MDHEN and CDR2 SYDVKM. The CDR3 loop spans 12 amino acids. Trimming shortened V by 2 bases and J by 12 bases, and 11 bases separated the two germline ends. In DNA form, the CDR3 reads TGTGCCAGCAGTTTACCCCGGAGCGGGCAGTTCTTC. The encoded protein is CASSLPRSGQFF. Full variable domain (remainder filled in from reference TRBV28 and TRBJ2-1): DVKVTQSSRYLVKRTGEKVFLECVQDMDHENMFWYRQDPGLGLRLIYFSYDVKMKEKGDIPEGYSVSREKKERFSLILESASTNQTSMYLCASSLPRSGQFFGPGTRLTVL.

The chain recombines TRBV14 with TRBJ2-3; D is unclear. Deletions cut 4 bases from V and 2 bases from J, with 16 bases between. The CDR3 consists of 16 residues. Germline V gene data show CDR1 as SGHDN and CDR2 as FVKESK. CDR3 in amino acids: CASSLGTSAFTDTQYF. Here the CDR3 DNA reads TGTGCCAGCAGCCTGGGTACGTCCGCCTTCACAGATACGCAGTATTTT.

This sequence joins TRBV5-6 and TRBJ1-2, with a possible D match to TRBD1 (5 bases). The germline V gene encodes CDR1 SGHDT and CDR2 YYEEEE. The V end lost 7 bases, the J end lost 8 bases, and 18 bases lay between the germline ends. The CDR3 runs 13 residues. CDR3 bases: TGTGCCAGCGTGAGGAACCGCCGGGGCGGCTACACCTTC. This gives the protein CASVRNRRGGYTF.

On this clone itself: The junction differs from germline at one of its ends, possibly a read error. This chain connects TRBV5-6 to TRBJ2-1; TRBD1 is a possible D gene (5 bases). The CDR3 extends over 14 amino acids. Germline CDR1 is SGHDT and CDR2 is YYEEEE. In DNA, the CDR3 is TGTGCCAGCAGCTCGACAGAGTACTACAATGGGCAGTTCTTC. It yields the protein CASSSTEYYNGQFF.

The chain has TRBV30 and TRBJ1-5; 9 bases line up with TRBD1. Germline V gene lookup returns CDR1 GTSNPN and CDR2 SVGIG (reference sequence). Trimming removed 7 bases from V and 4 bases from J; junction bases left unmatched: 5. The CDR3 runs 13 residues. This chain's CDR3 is CAFSTGGNQPQHF. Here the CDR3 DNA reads TGTGCCTTTTCGACAGGGGGGAATCAGCCCCAGCATTTT.